A selection of T cell receptor beta chains follows, all from one sample in a study of blood T cell repertoires in COVID-19. Assay: immunoSEQ multiplex PCR; the TCRdb copy retains only in-frame clones and omits some. The data contain under 50,000 clones, approximately 83% of them singletons. Sequencing was done on a sample of peripheral blood. Receptors were obtained from a man in his 70s with acute or convalescent COVID-19. The CDR3 runs from the conserved cysteine through the conserved F or W. D genes are given only for firm matches. Not every row has a clone size; where given, it reads once, few, many or a size class.

CASSLGAGQGTGELFF	TGTGCCAGCAGCTTGGGGGCAGGCCAGGGAACCGGGGAGCTGTTTTTT	16	TRBV5-6	.	.	TRBJ2-2
CASSLLAGVVDTQYF	TGTGCCAGCAGTTTACTAGCGGGAGTGGTAGATACGCAGTATTTT	15	TRBV27	TRBD2	.	TRBJ2-3
CASCPARGGNTGELFF	TGTGCCAGCTGCCCGGCGCGCGGGGGTAACACCGGGGAGCTGTTTTTT	16	TRBV2	TRBD2	few	TRBJ2-2
CASSHTWGQGFEQYF	TGCGCCAGCAGCCACACTTGGGGACAGGGGTTCGAGCAGTACTTC	15	TRBV4-1	TRBD1	.	TRBJ2-7
CASSRDRGHAFF	TGTGCCAGTAGCAGGGACAGGGGGCATGCTTTCTTT	12	TRBV19	TRBD1	.	TRBJ1-1
CASSLYTGGSGNTIYF	TGTGCCAGCAGCTTGTATACAGGGGGCTCTGGAAACACCATATATTTT	16	TRBV5-4	TRBD1	.	TRBJ1-3
CASSFLGGVYGYTF	TGTGCCAGCAGTTTCCTCGGCGGAGTCTATGGCTACACCTTC	14	TRBV27	.	.	TRBJ1-2
CASSGQMNTEAFF	TGTGCCAGCAGCGGACAGATGAACACTGAAGCTTTCTTT	13	TRBV9	.	few	TRBJ1-1
CASSPTSRQVSYGYTF	TGTGCCAGCTCACCAACGTCAAGACAGGTCTCGTATGGCTACACCTTC	16	TRBV18	.	.	TRBJ1-2
CASSPLQSSYNEQFF	TGTGCCAGCTCACCACTGCAGTCGTCATATAATGAGCAGTTCTTC	15	TRBV18	.	once	TRBJ2-1
CASSSGGTGSTEAFF	TGTGCCAGCAGCTCTGGGGGTACAGGGAGCACTGAAGCTTTCTTT	15	TRBV7-2	.	.	TRBJ1-1
CASSISGTSGNEQFF	TGTGCCAGTAGTATATCGGGGACTAGCGGCAATGAGCAGTTCTTC	15	TRBV19	TRBD2	few	TRBJ2-1
CASSEARGGTDTQYF	TGTGCCAGCAGTGAAGCCCGGGGGGGGACAGATACGCAGTATTTT	15	TRBV2	TRBD2	.	TRBJ2-3
CASSPGGPAQEQFF	TGTGCCAGCAGCCCGGGGGGGCCCGCCCAGGAGCAGTTCTTC	14	TRBV7-6	TRBD2	.	TRBJ2-1
CASSQGQGRLAGNQPQHF	TGTGCCAGCAGCCAAGGACAGGGGAGGCTGGCAGGCAATCAGCCCCAGCATTTT	18	TRBV7-9	TRBD1	.	TRBJ1-5
CASSLVSRTGELFF	TGTGCCAGCAGCTTGGTTTCGCGCACCGGGGAGCTGTTTTTT	14	TRBV5-4	.	few	TRBJ2-2
CASSQGGQTNYGYTF	TGTGCCAGCAGCCAAGGGGGACAGACTAACTATGGCTACACCTTC	15	TRBV4-2	TRBD1	once	TRBJ1-2
CASRIRRLATNEKLFF	TGTGCCAGCAGAATAAGAAGACTTGCAACTAATGAAAAACTGTTTTTT	16	TRBV28	.	.	TRBJ1-4